This T cell receptor (beta chain) was documented in a study of blood T cells in healthy people across ages. The junction had 6 bases not matched to a gene; V was cut back by 4 bases and J by 4 bases. Germline V gene sequence: CDR1 MGHDK, CDR2 SYGVNS. The CDR3 sequence is 15 residues long. Combining a sample-barcoded 5' primer with a J-beta primer mix, a second PCR ran for roughly 7 to 11 cycles. TCRdb re-called the 5' RACE reads through MiXCR, storing one row per CDR3 protein. Of about 940,000 distinct CDR3 sequences in the sample, 48% were seen once. This rearrangement joins TRBV25-1 to TRBJ1-5; 8 nucleotides match TRBD1. The receptor comes from a man in his thirties or forties in good health. Sequencing was performed on blood. As DNA, the CDR3 is TGTGCCAGCAGTGCGATGACAGGGGAGAATCAGCCCCAGCATTTT. It translates to CASSAMTGENQPQHF.